A selection of T cell receptor beta chains follows, all from one sample in a study of human T cells and chemical hapten exposure. TCRdb analysed the RACE reads with MiXCR anew, one entry per CDR3 protein. This sample carries approximately 120,000 distinct CDR3 sequences, roughly a tenth of them seen once, and the ten largest clones take approximately 3%. Material: whole blood, obtained in connection with sensitization to the hapten diphenylcyclopropenone (DPC). All receptors come from a woman in her forties with alopecia areata. Some clones in this sample may be carry-over from other donors' samples. Each CDR3 is given with its conserved first and last residue. The order of the fields is clone size, D gene, V gene, J gene, CDR3 protein, CDR3 DNA. A D gene is named only where the DNA matches it firmly. Clone size is not always given. Where it is, it says once, few, many or a class for expanded clones.

size: NA
D: TRBD1
V: TRBV28
J: TRBJ2-2
CDR3: CASTGQGGTGELFF
DNA: TGTGCCAGCACCGGACAGGGGGGCACCGGGGAGCTGTTTTTT

size: few
D: NA
V: TRBV3-1
J: TRBJ2-1
CDR3: CASSPRGNTYNEQFF
DNA: TGTGCCAGCAGCCCAAGGGGGAATACCTACAATGAGCAGTTCTTC

size: many
D: NA
V: TRBV12-3/TRBV12-4
J: TRBJ1-6
CDR3: CASSFGDSPLHF
DNA: TGTGCCAGCAGTTTCGGGGATTCACCCCTCCACTTT

size: few
D: TRBD1
V: TRBV6-5
J: TRBJ1-6
CDR3: CASRPTGGPNSPLHF
DNA: TGTGCCAGCAGACCGACAGGGGGCCCGAATTCACCCCTCCACTTT

size: few
D: TRBD1
V: TRBV10-3
J: TRBJ2-7
CDR3: CAISPGQGYEQYF
DNA: TGTGCCATCAGTCCGGGACAGGGCTACGAGCAGTACTTC

size: NA
D: TRBD1
V: TRBV27
J: TRBJ2-1
CDR3: CASSSFFSDRVAHNEQFF
DNA: TGTGCCAGCAGTTCCTTCTTCTCGGACAGGGTGGCACACAATGAGCAGTTCTTC

size: many
D: TRBD1
V: TRBV5-1
J: TRBJ1-4
CDR3: CASSSGGQGRTNEKLFF
DNA: TGCGCCAGCAGCTCGGGGGGACAGGGAAGGACTAATGAAAAACTGTTTTTT

size: few
D: TRBD2
V: TRBV20-1
J: TRBJ2-7
CDR3: CSARDSGGSSYEQYF
DNA: TGCAGTGCTAGAGATTCGGGGGGGAGCTCCTACGAGCAGTACTTC

size: NA
D: TRBD1
V: TRBV7-2
J: TRBJ1-1
CDR3: CASSPWTGNVMNTEAFF
DNA: TGTGCCAGCAGCCCTTGGACAGGAAATGTGATGAACACTGAAGCTTTCTTT

size: NA
D: NA
V: TRBV13
J: TRBJ2-3
CDR3: CASSLDPSTGEDTDTQYF
DNA: TGTGCCAGCAGCTTAGATCCCTCGACAGGAGAAGACACAGATACGCAGTATTTT

size: many
D: TRBD1
V: TRBV6-5
J: TRBJ1-1
CDR3: CASSYTTGDTEAFF
DNA: TGTGCCAGCAGTTACACGACAGGGGACACTGAAGCTTTCTTT

size: many
D: NA
V: TRBV10-2
J: TRBJ2-1
CDR3: CASSVDRHEQFF
DNA: TGCGCCAGCAGTGTTGACAGGCATGAGCAGTTCTTC

size: NA
D: NA
V: TRBV11-1
J: TRBJ2-7
CDR3: CASSLFRSSYEQYF
DNA: TGTGCCAGCAGCCTCTTTCGGAGCTCCTACGAGCAGTACTTC

size: many
D: TRBD1
V: TRBV28
J: TRBJ2-2
CDR3: CASSPTTGQGAGELFF
DNA: TGTGCCAGCAGCCCAACGACGGGACAGGGGGCCGGGGAGCTGTTTTTT

size: many
D: TRBD2
V: TRBV5-4
J: TRBJ2-3
CDR3: CASSPAAGGPPDTQYF
DNA: TGTGCCAGCAGCCCTGCGGCGGGGGGGCCGCCAGATACGCAGTATTTT

size: many
D: NA
V: TRBV7-2
J: TRBJ1-5
CDR3: CASSSMTDQPQHF
DNA: TGTGCCAGCAGCTCAATGACAGATCAGCCCCAGCATTTT

size: few
D: NA
V: TRBV2
J: TRBJ2-2
CDR3: CASSGDRGGTGELFF
DNA: TGTGCCAGCAGTGGAGACAGGGGAGGGACCGGGGAGCTGTTTTTT

size: NA
D: TRBD2
V: TRBV6-4
J: TRBJ2-3
CDR3: CASSDSPGGLDTQYF
DNA: TGTGCCAGCAGTGACTCGCCGGGGGGGCTGGATACGCAGTATTTT

size: many
D: TRBD1
V: TRBV24-1
J: TRBJ1-2
CDR3: CATSQGEGTGYGYTF
DNA: TGTGCCACCAGTCAGGGGGAAGGCACTGGCTATGGCTACACCTTC

size: few
D: NA
V: TRBV4-3
J: TRBJ1-1
CDR3: CASSQVPGVGTEAFF
DNA: TGCGCCAGCAGCCAAGTCCCCGGGGTGGGCACTGAAGCTTTCTTT

size: few
D: TRBD1
V: TRBV9
J: TRBJ2-6
CDR3: CASSVVPGGWSSSGANVLTF
DNA: TGTGCCAGCAGCGTAGTTCCAGGGGGCTGGTCCAGCTCTGGGGCCAACGTCCTGACTTTC

size: many
D: TRBD2
V: TRBV20-1
J: TRBJ2-7
CDR3: CSARDSGRYSGYEQYF
DNA: TGCAGTGCTAGAGATAGCGGGAGGTATTCAGGTTACGAGCAGTACTTC

size: NA
D: TRBD1
V: TRBV5-4
J: TRBJ2-1
CDR3: CASSRDRDAYNEQFF
DNA: TGTGCCAGCAGCCGGGACAGGGACGCCTACAATGAGCAGTTCTTC

size: many
D: NA
V: TRBV30
J: TRBJ1-1
CDR3: CAWEAGVNTEAFF
DNA: TGTGCCTGGGAGGCGGGGGTTAACACTGAAGCTTTCTTT

size: NA
D: NA
V: TRBV5-1
J: TRBJ2-3
CDR3: CASSFHTSVSGADMQYF
DNA: TGCGCCAGCAGCTTCCACACTAGCGTCTCAGGGGCAGATATGCAGTATTTT

size: many
D: NA
V: TRBV7-9
J: TRBJ1-3
CDR3: CASSLITGNTIYF
DNA: TGTGCCAGCAGCTTAATCACTGGAAACACCATATATTTT

size: few
D: NA
V: TRBV27
J: TRBJ2-5
CDR3: CASARHGETQYF
DNA: TGTGCCAGCGCCAGGCATGGGGAGACCCAGTACTTC

size: many
D: NA
V: TRBV12-3/TRBV12-4
J: TRBJ1-5
CDR3: CASSLQSLAGGQPQHF
DNA: TGTGCCAGCAGTTTGCAGTCATTGGCAGGTGGTCAGCCCCAGCATTTT

size: few
D: NA
V: TRBV27
J: TRBJ1-1
CDR3: CASRQGLPRNTEAFF
DNA: TGTGCCAGCAGGCAGGGGCTTCCTCGGAACACTGAAGCTTTCTTT

size: few
D: TRBD2
V: TRBV7-9
J: TRBJ2-1
CDR3: CASSQTSGGASEQFF
DNA: TGTGCCAGCAGCCAGACTAGCGGGGGGGCAAGTGAGCAGTTCTTC

size: NA
D: NA
V: TRBV29-1
J: TRBJ2-2
CDR3: CSVATDGQNTGELFF
DNA: TGCAGCGTTGCAACAGACGGACAGAACACCGGGGAGCTGTTTTTT

size: many
D: NA
V: TRBV18
J: TRBJ2-7
CDR3: CASSPFGQYYEQYF
DNA: TGTGCCAGCTCACCGTTCGGACAGTACTACGAGCAGTACTTC

size: NA
D: NA
V: TRBV5-1
J: TRBJ2-5
CDR3: CASSVSVPQETQYF
DNA: TGCGCCAGCAGCGTGAGCGTTCCTCAAGAGACCCAGTACTTC

size: few
D: TRBD2
V: TRBV6-5
J: TRBJ2-7
CDR3: CASSLLAGVYEQYF
DNA: TGTGCCAGCAGTCTACTAGCGGGCGTCTACGAGCAGTACTTC

size: few
D: NA
V: TRBV12-3/TRBV12-4
J: TRBJ1-1
CDR3: CASTWNTEAFF
DNA: TGTGCCAGCACCTGGAACACTGAAGCTTTCTTT

size: many
D: NA
V: TRBV20-1
J: TRBJ1-6
CDR3: CSARTRGYGYNSPLHF
DNA: TGCAGTGCTAGGACGAGAGGTTACGGCTATAATTCACCCCTCCACTTT

size: many
D: TRBD1
V: TRBV18
J: TRBJ2-1
CDR3: CASSPPGTGGGEQFF
DNA: TGTGCCAGCTCACCACCAGGGACAGGGGGAGGTGAGCAGTTCTTC

size: few
D: NA
V: TRBV7-6
J: TRBJ2-1
CDR3: CASSSGHGSYNEQFF
DNA: TGTGCCAGCAGCTCCGGACACGGATCCTACAATGAGCAGTTCTTC

size: many
D: TRBD1
V: TRBV7-2
J: TRBJ1-3
CDR3: CASSLRQGWDGNTIYF
DNA: TGTGCCAGCAGCCTCAGACAGGGTTGGGACGGAAACACCATATATTTT

size: many
D: NA
V: TRBV4-3
J: TRBJ1-4
CDR3: CASSQEVQGNEKLFF
DNA: TGCGCCAGCAGCCAAGAGGTACAGGGAAATGAAAAACTGTTTTTT

size: few
D: NA
V: TRBV4-1
J: TRBJ2-3
CDR3: CASSQEGTGRVELAQYF
DNA: TGCGCCAGCAGCCAAGAAGGTACGGGAAGGGTTGAGCTTGCGCAGTATTTT

size: few
D: NA
V: TRBV11-2
J: TRBJ2-1
CDR3: CASSPEGQTYNEQFF
DNA: TGTGCCAGCAGCCCCGAGGGGCAGACCTACAATGAGCAGTTCTTC

size: few
D: NA
V: TRBV5-1
J: TRBJ2-5
CDR3: CASSTGLIEETQYF
DNA: TGCGCCAGCAGCACCGGACTTATAGAAGAGACCCAGTACTTC

size: NA
D: NA
V: TRBV30
J: TRBJ2-1
CDR3: CAWSGDLDEQFF
DNA: TGTGCCTGGAGTGGGGACCTTGATGAGCAGTTCTTC

size: NA
D: NA
V: TRBV18
J: TRBJ2-7
CDR3: CASSPDRLSGEQYF
DNA: TGTGCCAGCTCACCTGATAGACTCTCGGGCGAGCAGTACTTC

size: NA
D: TRBD2
V: TRBV4-2
J: TRBJ2-1
CDR3: CASSPTGTSGGNEQFF
DNA: TGTGCCAGCAGCCCCACCGGGACTAGTGGGGGGAATGAGCAGTTCTTC

size: once
D: NA
V: TRBV20-1
J: TRBJ1-2
CDR3: CSARDSQGRPYGYTF
DNA: TGCAGTGCTAGAGACTCCCAAGGGAGGCCCTATGGCTACACCTTC